This TCR beta chain was retrieved from a study of blood T cell repertoires in COVID-19. Study-wide background: Collection of acute and convalescent COVID-19 samples took place in the United States, Italy and Spain. PBMCs, B-cell-depleted T cells, or T cells provided the cDNA or gDNA that made up the material.

Followed over time, Seattle patients had been enrolled while infection was active. This CDR3 has 16 residues. V was pared by 3 bases and J by 2 bases, with 18 bases between. Germline lookup yields CDR1 SGHNT and CDR2 YYREEE (reference sequence). Original methodology: Amplified reference gene primers provided the basis for estimating nucleated cell counts. Sequencing was performed with immunoSEQ multiplex PCR; in TCRdb, only in-frame clones are kept and a portion is missing. V and J calls and clone size are copied from that table; D and trimming were computed from the DNA. The sample consists of 180,000 or so clones, 80% to 85% of them appearing once.

This receptor was obtained from a middle-aged woman with COVID-19, enrolled during active disease. Sequenced sample: peripheral blood. The chain employs TRBV5-4 and TRBJ2-7; perhaps TRBD1 as D (6 bases). CDR3 nucleotides: TGTGCCAGCAGCTCTAGAAGGACTCAGGGGACCTACGAGCAGTACTTC. This encodes CASSSRRTQGTYEQYF.